This TCR beta chain is drawn from a study of T cells in Graves' hyperthyroidism and ophthalmopathy. Study-level background: The blood sample was taken at first diagnosis, before treatment began.

Study-wide points: Most clonotypes expanded in thyroid above 0.001 were likewise present in blood.

The TCR beta CDR3 regions underwent amplification using RNA transcripts as the source. HTBI primers were used for first-round RT-PCR of the TCR CDR3. Each CDR3 protein is one row after TCRdb ran MiXCR on the multiplex PCR reads. Counted here are some 570,000 distinct CDR3 sequences, approximately 17% occurring once; the ten biggest clones make up about 16%. V was clipped by 4 bases and J by 3 bases, with 15 bases between them. This CDR3 has 15 amino acids. The V gene's germline CDR1 is SNHLY and CDR2 FYNNEI. This clonotype was seen many times. Antigen unknown. The rearrangement uses TRBV2 and TRBJ1-2; D is uncertain. This TCR was sampled from a young woman with Graves' ophthalmopathy. The sample was blood. The CDR3 here is CASSVKDGLHYGYTF. CDR3 nucleotides: TGTGCCAGCAGTGTCAAGGACGGACTTCACTATGGCTACACCTTC.